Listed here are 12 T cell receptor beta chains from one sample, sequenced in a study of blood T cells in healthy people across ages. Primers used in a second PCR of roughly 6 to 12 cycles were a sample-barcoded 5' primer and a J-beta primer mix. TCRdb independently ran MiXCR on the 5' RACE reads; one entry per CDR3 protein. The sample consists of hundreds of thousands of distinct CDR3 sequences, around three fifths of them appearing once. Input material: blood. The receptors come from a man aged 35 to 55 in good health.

The CDR3 sequence: CASMGTGVYEQYF. The CDR3 bases are TGTGCCAGCATGGGGACAGGGGTTTACGAGCAGTACTTC. V is TRBV28 and J is TRBJ2-7, with 10 bases lining up with TRBD1. This CDR3 is 13 amino acids long. J was trimmed by 4 bases and V by 7 bases; bases with no gene match: 4. Germline V gene sequence: CDR1 MDHEN, CDR2 SYDVKM.

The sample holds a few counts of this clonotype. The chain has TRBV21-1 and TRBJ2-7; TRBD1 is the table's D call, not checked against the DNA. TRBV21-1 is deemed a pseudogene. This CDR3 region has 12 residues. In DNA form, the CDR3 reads TGTGCCAGCAGGGTCTCGGGGGACGAGCAGTACTTC. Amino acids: CASRVSGDEQYF.

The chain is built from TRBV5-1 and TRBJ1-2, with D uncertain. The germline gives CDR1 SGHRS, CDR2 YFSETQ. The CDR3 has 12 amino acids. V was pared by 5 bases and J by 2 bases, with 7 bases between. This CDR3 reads CASRVGNYGYTF. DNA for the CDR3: TGCGCCAGCAGGGTAGGAAACTATGGCTACACCTTC.

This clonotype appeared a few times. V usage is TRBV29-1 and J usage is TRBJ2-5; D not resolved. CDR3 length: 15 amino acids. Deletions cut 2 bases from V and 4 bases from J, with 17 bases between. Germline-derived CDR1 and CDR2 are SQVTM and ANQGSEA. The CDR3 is CSVERESLETETQYF. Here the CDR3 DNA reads TGCAGCGTTGAAAGAGAAAGTCTTGAGACAGAGACCCAGTACTTC.

The CDR3 bases are TGCAGTGCAAGGAAGGGGGACAGGGGAAGAGAGACCCAGTACTTC. It yields the protein CSARKGDRGRETQYF. The V gene is TRBV20-1, the J gene TRBJ2-7, with 10 bases that match TRBD1. The DNA end lines up better with TRBJ2-5; the J call may be wrong. The CDR3 sequence is 15 residues long. CDR1 is DFQATT and CDR2 is SNEGSKA in the germline V gene (reference sequence).

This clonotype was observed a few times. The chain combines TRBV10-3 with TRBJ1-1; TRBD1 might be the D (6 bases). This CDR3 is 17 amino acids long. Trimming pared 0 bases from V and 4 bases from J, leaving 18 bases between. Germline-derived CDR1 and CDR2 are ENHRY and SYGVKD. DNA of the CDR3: TGTGCCATCAGTGAGTCGGTCGGGGGGGGGGCAGGCACTGAAGCTTTCTTT. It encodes CAISESVGGGAGTEAFF.

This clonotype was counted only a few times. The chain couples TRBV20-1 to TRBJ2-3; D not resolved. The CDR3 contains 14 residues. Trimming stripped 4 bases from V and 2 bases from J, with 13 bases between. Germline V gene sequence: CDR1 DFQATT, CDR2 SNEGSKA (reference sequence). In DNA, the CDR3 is TGCAGTGCTATCCGACCTTTGGACACAGATACGCAGTATTTT. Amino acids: CSAIRPLDTDTQYF.

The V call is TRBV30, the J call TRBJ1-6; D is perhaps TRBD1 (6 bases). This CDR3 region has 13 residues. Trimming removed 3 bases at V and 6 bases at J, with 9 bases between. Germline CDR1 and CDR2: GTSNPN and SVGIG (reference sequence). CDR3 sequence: CAWRAGVNSPLHF. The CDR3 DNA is TGTGCCTGGAGGGCAGGGGTTAATTCACCCCTCCACTTT.

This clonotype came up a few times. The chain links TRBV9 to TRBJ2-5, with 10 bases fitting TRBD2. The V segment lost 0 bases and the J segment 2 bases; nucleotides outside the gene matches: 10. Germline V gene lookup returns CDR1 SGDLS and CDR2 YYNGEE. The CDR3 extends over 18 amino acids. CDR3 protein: CASSVGLAGQPPQETQYF. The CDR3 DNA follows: TGTGCCAGCAGCGTAGGACTAGCGGGTCAACCGCCTCAAGAGACCCAGTACTTC.

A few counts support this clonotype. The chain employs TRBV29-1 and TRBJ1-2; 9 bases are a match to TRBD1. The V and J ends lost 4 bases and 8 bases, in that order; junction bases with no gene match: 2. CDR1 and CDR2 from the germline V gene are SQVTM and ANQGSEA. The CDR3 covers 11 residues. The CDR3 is CSVGTGDGYTF. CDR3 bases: TGCAGCGTTGGGACAGGGGACGGCTACACCTTC.

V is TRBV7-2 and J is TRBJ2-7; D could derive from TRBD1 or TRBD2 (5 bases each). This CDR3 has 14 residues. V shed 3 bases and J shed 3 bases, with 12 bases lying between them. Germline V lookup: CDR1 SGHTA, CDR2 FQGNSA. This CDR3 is CASSFEGLGYEQYF. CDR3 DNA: TGTGCCAGCAGCTTCGAGGGGCTGGGCTACGAGCAGTACTTC.

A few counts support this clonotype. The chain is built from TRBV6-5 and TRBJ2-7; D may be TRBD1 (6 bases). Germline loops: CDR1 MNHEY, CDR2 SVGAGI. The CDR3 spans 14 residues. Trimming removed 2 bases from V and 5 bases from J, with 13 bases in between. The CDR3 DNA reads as TGTGCCAGCAGTTACCCTACCAGGGGCGACGAGCAGTACTTC. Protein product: CASSYPTRGDEQYF.